This entry concerns a single T cell receptor beta chain. What it binds is unknown. The data stem from a study of Ad26.COV2.S vaccination and SARS-CoV-2 variants. Study-wide context: The Ad26.COV2.S arm of the COV1001 trial was where the donor was placed. Doses of Ad26.COV2.S were injected into muscle once or twice, 56 days apart.

From germline, CDR1 is MDHEN and CDR2 SYDVKM. V lost 6 bases and J lost 5, with 7 bases in between. The CDR3 loop spans 11 amino acids. Study-wide results and caveats: Measurement of non-spike TCR breadth gave similar results in vaccine and placebo recipients. While placebo recipients had lower spike-specific TCR breadth, vaccine recipients had more.

Sample treatment: 15 to 20 received Ad26.COV2.S at low or high dose, single or two shots; about 5 received placebo; per-sample allocation not given. Collection of samples fell on day 63 after the first vaccine or placebo injection. Data came from immunoSEQ multiplex PCR; TCRdb stores just in-frame clones and leaves some out. Among roughly 400,000 clones listed, less than 95% were seen once. The material was peripheral blood, obtained in a trial of Ad26.COV2.S vaccine versus placebo. The clonotype comes from a person aged 18-65 years who received the Ad26.COV2.S COVID-19 vaccine or a placebo. V gene TRBV28 combines with J gene TRBJ2-5; D is undetermined. DNA of the CDR3: TGTGCCAGCAGCGTCCGGGAGACCCAGTACTTC. Translation gives CASSVRETQYF.